Each of the 17 T cell receptor beta chains below was sequenced from the same sample in a study of blood T cell repertoires in COVID-19. Assay: immunoSEQ multiplex PCR; the TCRdb copy retains only in-frame clones and omits some. The table includes some 100,000 clones, around 90% detected once. Sequenced: peripheral blood. The receptors originated from a woman aged 55-75 years with acute or convalescent COVID-19.

V usage is TRBV25-1 and J usage is TRBJ2-7; 9 bases match TRBD1. Germline V gives CDR1 MGHDK, CDR2 SYGVNS. The CDR3 loop spans 13 amino acids. J gave up 2 bases and V 4 bases, and 0 bases lay outside the gene matches. The CDR3 loop is CASSGQGAYEQYV. The CDR3 DNA sequence: TGTGCCAGCAGTGGACAGGGGGCCTACGAGCAGTACGTC.

The chain joins TRBV10-3 to TRBJ1-2; D uncertain. The CDR3 runs to 12 residues. Trimming left V 6 bases short and J 8 bases short, with 13 bases between. The germline V gene has CDR1 ENHRY and CDR2 SYGVKD. CDR3 nucleotides: TGTGCCATCAGCCCAGATGCTCTGGGCTACACCTTC. Protein sequence: CAISPDALGYTF.

The chain has TRBV5-1 and TRBJ1-1; the match to TRBD1 covers 10 bases. The CDR3 extends over 14 amino acids. Per the germline V gene, CDR1 is SGHRS and CDR2 is YFSETQ. Trimming at V came to 3 bases and at J to 4 bases, leaving 3 bases not matched to a gene. The DNA for the CDR3 is TGCGCCAGCAGCTCCCGGACAGGGGGCACTGAAGCTTTCTTT. Protein product: CASSSRTGGTEAFF.

The chain couples TRBV15 to TRBJ2-1; 10 nucleotides align to TRBD2. The CDR3 totals 15 residues. The V and J ends lost 3 bases and 8 bases, in that order; junction bases with no gene match: 7. The V gene's germline CDR1 is LNHNV and CDR2 YYDKDF (reference sequence). The CDR3 loop is CATSSEREGRHEQFF. In DNA, the CDR3 is TGTGCCACCAGCAGCGAGCGGGAGGGCCGACATGAGCAGTTCTTC.

The V gene is TRBV7-4, the J gene TRBJ1-1; D is possibly TRBD1 (5 bases). CDR3 length: 16 amino acids. CDR1 SGHVT and CDR2 SQSDAQ come from the germline V gene. Trimming removed 5 bases at V and 4 bases at J, with 20 bases between. Written as DNA, the CDR3 is TGTGCCAGCAGCCTCGCGCCCCCGGGACTGATCACTGAAGCTTTCTTT. Amino acid sequence: CASSLAPPGLITEAFF.

The chain has TRBV25-1 and TRBJ1-1; the match to TRBD1 covers 7 bases. V dropped 3 bases and J dropped 0; count of bases not matched to a gene: 1. The CDR3 extends over 14 amino acids. Germline V gene sequence: CDR1 MGHDK, CDR2 SYGVNS. DNA of the CDR3: TGTGCCAGCAGTGAGACAGGGATGAACACTGAAGCTTTCTTT. Its translation is CASSETGMNTEAFF.

The rearrangement links TRBV7-9 to TRBJ2-1; 7 nucleotides agree with TRBD2. Germline CDR1 and CDR2: SEHNR and FQNEAQ (reference sequence). The CDR3 consists of 14 residues. After removal of 4 bases from V and 8 bases from J, the junction contained 8 bases not matched to a gene. CDR3 sequence reads: CASSSEREGYEQFF. In DNA form, the CDR3 reads TGTGCCAGCAGCTCTGAGAGGGAGGGGTATGAGCAGTTCTTC.

This clone was counted once. This chain links TRBV4-2 with TRBJ2-1; TRBD2 matches 16 bases. Trimming cost V 1 base and J 8 bases; bases outside gene matches: 8. Germline values: CDR1 LGHNA, CDR2 YNFKEQ. CDR3 length equals 18 residues. The CDR3 loop reads CASSQGPGLAGGPYEQFF. The DNA for the CDR3 is TGTGCCAGCAGCCAAGGACCGGGACTAGCGGGAGGGCCCTATGAGCAGTTCTTC.

This chain connects TRBV28 to TRBJ1-5, with 7 bases lining up with TRBD1. The CDR3 is 17 residues long. J gave up 2 bases and V 3 bases, and 10 bases lay outside the gene matches. CDR1 MDHEN and CDR2 SYDVKM come from the germline V gene. CDR3 in amino acids: CASSFLGQILGNQPQHF. CDR3 nucleotide sequence: TGTGCCAGCAGTTTTTTGGGACAGATTCTTGGCAATCAGCCCCAGCATTTT.

V is TRBV28 and J is TRBJ1-6; D unclear. The CDR3 length is 16 residues. Germline CDR1 MDHEN, CDR2 SYDVKM. The germline V and J ends were trimmed by 4 bases and 9 bases, with 19 bases remaining between them. The CDR3 DNA sequence: TGTGCCAGCAGTTATCAAACTTACGGGGAAGGTTCACCCCTCCACTTT. Its translation: CASSYQTYGEGSPLHF.

This sequence joins TRBV9 and TRBJ1-2; D might be TRBD1 (6 bases). CDR3 size: 13 residues. V was cut by 0 bases and J by 8 bases, with 11 bases left in between. The germline gives CDR1 SGDLS, CDR2 YYNGEE. The CDR3 loop reads CASSVEGVQGYTF. Written as DNA, the CDR3 is TGTGCCAGCAGCGTAGAGGGGGTGCAGGGCTACACCTTC.

This clone was seen just once. The chain has TRBV28 and TRBJ1-1; D is possibly TRBD1 (6 bases). V lost 2 bases and J 1 base, leaving 8 bases between the germline ends. CDR1 MDHEN and CDR2 SYDVKM come from the germline V gene. The CDR3 has 14 amino acids. The CDR3 here is CASSLAGENTEAFF. The CDR3 DNA follows: TGTGCCAGCAGTTTAGCAGGGGAGAACACTGAAGCTTTCTTT.

This clone was seen just once. The rearrangement joins TRBV28 to TRBJ2-7, with 7 bases matching TRBD2. This CDR3 has 13 residues. CDR1 and CDR2 (germline): MDHEN, SYDVKM. Unmatched junction bases numbered 1, after V lost 1 base and J lost 4 bases. CDR3 coding DNA: TGTGCCAGCAGTTTATTCGGGGGGTACGAGCAGTACTTC. This gives the protein CASSLFGGYEQYF. Complete variable domain (other parts from reference TRBV28 and TRBJ2-7): DVKVTQSSRYLVKRTGEKVFLECVQDMDHENMFWYRQDPGLGLRLIYFSYDVKMKEKGDIPEGYSVSREKKERFSLILESASTNQTSMYLCASSLFGGYEQYFGPGTRLTVT.

The chain is built from TRBV2 and TRBJ2-1; 11 positions agree with TRBD2. The CDR3 is 17 residues long. Losses at the gene ends were 5 bases for V and 2 bases for J; bases not matched to a gene: 8. Germline loops: CDR1 SNHLY, CDR2 FYNNEI. As DNA, the CDR3 is TGTGCCAGCAGTACCCCCGGGACTAGCGGTCCCTACAATGAGCAGTTCTTC. Amino acids: CASSTPGTSGPYNEQFF.

This clone was recorded once. This chain joins TRBV7-2 and TRBJ2-5; the D gene is possibly TRBD1 (5 bases). CDR3 length: 12 residues. The V end was cut by 6 bases, the J end by 3 bases, with 8 bases between. The V gene's germline CDR1 is SGHTA and CDR2 FQGNSA. The CDR3 reads CASRQGEETQYF. The DNA for the CDR3 is TGTGCCAGCAGGCAAGGGGAAGAGACCCAGTACTTC.

This chain connects TRBV5-1 to TRBJ2-7, with D possibly matching TRBD1 (7 bases). Deletions cut 0 bases from V and 3 bases from J, with 13 bases between. CDR1 and CDR2 from the germline V gene are SGHRS and YFSETQ. The CDR3 loop spans 15 amino acids. CDR3 in amino acids: CASSLGTGGYYEQYF. In DNA, the CDR3 is TGCGCCAGCAGCTTGGGGACAGGAGGGTACTACGAGCAGTACTTC.

This clone is a singleton in its sample. Written as DNA, the CDR3 is TGTGCCAGCAGACCGACAGGGACAACTCCCGAAGCTTTCTTT. Protein: CASRPTGTTPEAFF. The V gene is TRBV6-5, the J gene TRBJ1-1, with 7 bases lining up with TRBD1. After removal of 6 bases from V and 8 bases from J, the junction contained 12 bases not matched to a gene. The CDR3 totals 14 residues. Germline V gene sequence: CDR1 MNHEY, CDR2 SVGAGI.